Listed below are T cell receptor beta chains from one sample, sequenced in a study of CD8 T cells in Susac syndrome. Each CDR3 protein is one row after TCRdb ran MiXCR on the immunoSEQ multiplex PCR reads. The table includes around 50,000 distinct CDR3 sequences, 80% to 95% detected once. The sequencing input was CD8+ T cells from PBMCs. Receptor source: a human donor in good health. CDR3s include the opening cysteine and the closing phenylalanine or tryptophan. The D gene is left open where the match is weak. Size is stated for part of the rows, as once, few or many counts, or as a class when the clone is expanded.

D gene,clone size,V gene,J gene,CDR3 protein,CDR3 DNA
-,-,TRBV11-2,TRBJ1-2,CASSLATYRIYGYTF,TGTGCCAGCAGCTTAGCTACTTACAGAATCTATGGCTACACCTTC
-,-,TRBV29-1,TRBJ2-7,CSVRTTRAYEQYF,TGCAGCGTCAGGACCACAAGGGCCTACGAGCAGTACTTC
-,-,TRBV4-1,TRBJ2-1,CASSQEGRPLDEQFF,TGCGCCAGCAGCCAAGAGGGCCGTCCCCTCGATGAGCAGTTCTTC
TRBD2,-,TRBV5-6,TRBJ2-2,CASSLYLAGVTGELFF,TGTGCCAGCAGCTTGTATTTAGCGGGAGTCACCGGGGAGCTGTTTTTT
-,-,TRBV6-2/TRBV6-3,TRBJ2-5,CASTRDRETQYF,TGTGCCAGCACCAGGGACCGAGAGACCCAGTACTTC
-,-,TRBV27,TRBJ1-1,CASSFGNLNTEAFF,TGTGCCAGCAGTTTTGGCAACCTGAACACTGAAGCTTTCTTT
TRBD1,-,TRBV29-1,TRBJ2-1,CSVEGGQGAQSYNEQFF,TGCAGCGTGGAGGGGGGACAGGGGGCGCAATCCTACAATGAGCAGTTCTTC
-,-,TRBV27,TRBJ2-7,CASSLEWSSYEQYF,TGTGCCAGCAGTCTGGAGTGGAGCTCCTACGAGCAGTACTTC
-,-,TRBV6-2/TRBV6-3,TRBJ2-3,CASSHVGANTQYF,TGTGCCAGCAGCCACGTTGGGGCGAATACGCAGTATTTT
-,-,TRBV11-2,TRBJ1-5,CASSLDRTEGQPQHF,TGTGCCAGCAGCTTAGATAGAACAGAGGGCCAGCCCCAGCATTTT
-,-,TRBV4-3,TRBJ2-1,CASSQPDGGPYNEQFF,TGCGCCAGCAGCCAACCCGACGGGGGCCCCTACAATGAGCAGTTCTTC
TRBD2,-,TRBV7-9,TRBJ2-3,CASSPLAGTTDTQYF,TGTGCCAGCAGTCCCCTAGCGGGGACCACAGATACGCAGTATTTT
TRBD1,-,TRBV5-1,TRBJ2-7,CASRGPFRDRVSYEQYF,TGCGCCAGCAGGGGACCATTCCGGGACAGGGTATCCTACGAGCAGTACTTC
-,-,TRBV7-9,TRBJ2-2,CASSLPAGTLNTGELFF,TGTGCCAGCAGCTTACCCGCCGGGACTTTGAACACCGGGGAGCTGTTTTTT
-,-,TRBV19,TRBJ2-7,CASSMGDGPYEQYF,TGTGCCAGTAGTATGGGGGACGGGCCCTACGAGCAGTACTTC
-,-,TRBV5-1,TRBJ2-1,CASSLGLIAYNEQFF,TGCGCTAGCAGCTTGGGCCTGATCGCCTACAATGAGCAGTTCTTC
TRBD1,-,TRBV19,TRBJ2-1,CASRRTGNEQFF,TGTGCCAGTAGAAGGACAGGGAATGAGCAGTTCTTC
TRBD2,-,TRBV20-1,TRBJ2-3,CSARDSPASGRTDTQYF,TGCAGTGCTAGAGATAGCCCGGCTAGCGGGAGAACAGATACGCAGTATTTT
TRBD2,-,TRBV12-5,TRBJ2-7,CASGLVAGRTFYEQYF,TGTGCTAGTGGTTTGGTAGCGGGACGGACCTTCTACGAGCAGTACTTC
-,-,TRBV12-3/TRBV12-4,TRBJ2-3,CAIQPGAPDTDTQYF,TGTGCCATCCAACCTGGGGCCCCAGACACAGATACGCAGTATTTT
-,-,TRBV4-1,TRBJ1-1,CASSDHVASLNTEAFF,TGCGCCAGCAGCGATCATGTAGCCAGCCTGAACACTGAAGCTTTCTTT
TRBD2,few,TRBV7-9,TRBJ2-1,CASGTSEYNEQFF,TGTGCCAGCGGCACTAGCGAGTACAATGAGCAGTTCTTC
-,-,TRBV27,TRBJ2-7,CASMRQGSYEQYF,TGTGCCAGCATGCGGCAGGGGAGCTACGAGCAGTACTTC
-,once,TRBV30,TRBJ1-5,CAWSGREIQPQHF,TGTGCCTGGAGTGGCAGGGAAATTCAGCCCCAGCATTTT
TRBD2,-,TRBV5-1,TRBJ2-5,CASSTGLAGIFQETQYF,TGCGCCAGCAGCACGGGACTAGCGGGCATCTTTCAAGAGACCCAGTACTTC
-,few,TRBV2,TRBJ2-7,CASSDVGGGSYEQYF,TGTGCCAGCAGTGATGTCGGCGGAGGATCCTACGAGCAGTACTTC
-,few,TRBV29-1,TRBJ1-2,CSVGAPYGYTF,TGCAGCGTTGGAGCCCCCTATGGCTACACCTTC
-,-,TRBV5-1,TRBJ1-1,CASSSGRDGQTNTEAFF,TGCGCCAGCAGCTCTGGTCGGGACGGGCAGACCAACACTGAAGCTTTCTTT
-,-,TRBV25-1,TRBJ2-1,CASSLMGGSDEQFF,TGTGCCAGCAGTCTCATGGGAGGCTCGGATGAGCAGTTCTTC
-,-,TRBV7-9,TRBJ2-1,CASSLDPASNEQFF,TGTGCCAGCAGCCTCGACCCAGCGAGCAATGAGCAGTTCTTC
TRBD1,-,TRBV29-1,TRBJ2-1,CSVDSPDRGGEQFF,TGCAGCGTTGATAGTCCGGACAGGGGAGGTGAGCAGTTCTTC
TRBD2,-,TRBV2,TRBJ2-1,CASSGGRTSSRIINEQFF,TGTGCCAGCAGTGGCGGACGGACTAGCTCGCGGATAATCAATGAGCAGTTCTTC
-,-,TRBV27,TRBJ2-3,CASSLSPGTSLDTQYF,TGTGCCAGCAGTTTAAGTCCCGGGACTTCTTTGGATACGCAGTATTTT
-,-,TRBV9,TRBJ1-1,CASSVDEIPEAFF,TGTGCCAGCAGCGTAGACGAAATCCCTGAAGCTTTCTTT
-,-,TRBV6-2/TRBV6-3,TRBJ1-2,CASMLNYGYTF,TGTGCCAGCATGTTGAACTATGGCTACACCTTC
-,once,TRBV12-3/TRBV12-4,TRBJ1-5,CASSFSANSNQPQHF,TGTGCCAGCAGTTTTTCGGCAAACAGCAATCAGCCCCAGCATTTT
TRBD2,-,TRBV7-6,TRBJ2-1,CASSLVAGGYNEQFF,TGTGCCAGCAGCTTAGTGGCGGGAGGGTACAATGAGCAGTTCTTC
-,-,TRBV7-9,TRBJ2-7,CASTGRTARSYEQYF,TGTGCCAGCACCGGACGGACAGCGAGATCCTACGAGCAGTACTTC
-,-,TRBV6-1,TRBJ2-7,CASSVAEGIPYEQYF,TGTGCCAGCAGTGTAGCGGAAGGGATCCCCTACGAGCAGTACTTC
-,-,TRBV12-3/TRBV12-4,TRBJ2-1,CASSHLLSQSYNEQFF,TGTGCCAGCAGTCACTTGCTATCACAGTCCTACAATGAGCAGTTCTTC
-,once,TRBV7-2,TRBJ2-7,CASSPRPGTSTYEQYF,TGTGCCAGCAGCCCCCGACCCGGGACTTCTACCTACGAGCAGTACTTC
TRBD2,-,TRBV7-9,TRBJ2-1,CASSLPIRLAETNEQFF,TGTGCCAGCAGCTTACCAATTCGCCTAGCGGAGACGAATGAGCAGTTCTTC
-,-,TRBV18,TRBJ2-5,CASSTDANRVLETQYF,TGTGCCAGCTCAACGGACGCGAATCGGGTGTTAGAGACCCAGTACTTC
TRBD1,-,TRBV12-3/TRBV12-4,TRBJ2-7,CASSITGGYEQYF,TGTGCCAGCAGTATTACAGGGGGCTACGAGCAGTACTTC
TRBD1,-,TRBV30,TRBJ1-5,CAWSPGQGTQPQHF,TGTGCCTGGAGTCCGGGACAGGGGACTCAGCCCCAGCATTTT
-,-,TRBV19,TRBJ2-3,CASTGTGLRTDTQYF,TGTGCCAGTACGGGGACGGGACTTCGCACAGATACGCAGTATTTT
TRBD1,-,TRBV7-9,TRBJ1-2,CASSRTGKSVGYTF,TGTGCCAGCAGCCGGACAGGGAAATCAGTTGGCTACACCTTC
-,-,TRBV4-1,TRBJ2-1,CASSQDPDSRTHWNLLNEQFF,TGCGCCAGCAGCCAAGATCCCGACAGCAGAACCCATTGGAATTTACTCAATGAGCAGTTCTTC
-,-,TRBV7-9,TRBJ2-5,CASRDGNLQETQYF,TGTGCCAGCAGGGACGGGAACCTCCAAGAGACCCAGTACTTC
-,once,TRBV4-1,TRBJ1-1,CASNPGVNTEAFF,TGCGCCAGCAACCCGGGAGTGAACACTGAAGCTTTCTTT
-,-,TRBV2,TRBJ2-5,CASKGQETQYF,TGTGCCAGCAAGGGACAAGAGACCCAGTACTTC
-,once,TRBV7-2,TRBJ2-7,CASSLERISRQIYEQYF,TGTGCCAGCAGCTTAGAACGGATCAGCAGACAGATCTACGAGCAGTACTTC
TRBD2,-,TRBV5-1,TRBJ2-1,CASSLGTSGGILYNEQFF,TGCGCCAGCAGCTTGGGGACTAGCGGGGGAATATTGTACAATGAGCAGTTCTTC
-,-,TRBV12-3/TRBV12-4,TRBJ1-2,CASGSNGYGYTF,TGTGCCAGTGGGAGCAACGGCTATGGCTACACCTTC
-,once,TRBV27,TRBJ1-5,CASSSPSDSGLQPQHF,TGTGCCAGCAGTTCGCCATCCGATTCCGGACTACAGCCCCAGCATTTT
-,-,TRBV6-2/TRBV6-3,TRBJ2-1,CASSGIAVRGSGEQFF,TGTGCCAGCAGTGGTATAGCCGTCCGGGGTAGCGGTGAGCAGTTCTTC
-,-,TRBV12-3/TRBV12-4,TRBJ2-1,CASSLMSLYNPYNEQFF,TGTGCCAGCAGTTTAATGAGCCTCTACAACCCATACAATGAGCAGTTCTTC